The T cell receptor beta chain under discussion was sequenced for a study of shared clonotypes between healthy human individuals. Study-wide results and caveats: Clonotypes shared by all four donors outscored non-shared clonotypes in generation probability.

CD45RO-negative CD8 cells positively selected for CCR7 made up the naive population, which excluded terminally differentiated effector memory CD45RA+ cells. In regard to this clone: Its cognate antigen is unknown.

Deletions cut 2 bases from V and 4 bases from J, with 10 bases between. Germline lookup yields CDR1 SGHAT and CDR2 FQNNGV. This CDR3 comprises 14 residues. The assay was immunoSEQ multiplex PCR, and TCRdb's table has in-frame clones only and misses some. The sample holds over 2 million clones, approximately 95% seen once. The chain is built from TRBV11-2 and TRBJ2-3, with TRBD2 as a possible D gene (5 bases). Sequencing used naive CD8+ T cells sorted from blood. The receptor comes from a man aged 18 to 35 in good health. CDR3 amino acids: CASSLLGGADTQYF. The CDR3 region has the DNA TGTGCCAGCAGCTTACTCGGAGGCGCAGATACGCAGTATTTT.